This TCR beta chain was documented in a study of blood T cell repertoires in COVID-19. This clone turned up a few times. Assay used: immunoSEQ multiplex PCR; TCRdb lists only in-frame clones, some missing. The data show hundreds of thousands of clones, roughly 90% seen once. Sequencing used peripheral blood. The TCR was taken from a woman aged 45-65 years who had recovered from COVID-19.

The CDR3 sequence: CASSQPWTEYSTNEKLFF. The DNA of the CDR3 is TGCGCCAGCAGCCAACCTTGGACAGAATACTCAACTAATGAAAAACTGTTTTTT. V usage is TRBV4-1 and J usage is TRBJ1-4; D is perhaps TRBD1 (6 bases). From germline, CDR1 is MGHRA and CDR2 YSYEKL. V gave up 2 bases and J gave up 0 bases, with 16 bases separating them. CDR3 length equals 18 residues.